This passage covers 22 T cell receptor beta chains from one sample sequenced in a study of blood T cell repertoires in COVID-19. Method: immunoSEQ multiplex PCR; TCRdb's copy keeps in-frame clones and lacks some. This table holds 210,000 or so clones, over 75% found once. The sequenced material came from peripheral blood. The source of these receptors is a human donor in a cohort sampled during active COVID-19.

This chain uses TRBV2 with TRBJ2-7, with TRBD1 identical over 11 bases. Germline CDR1 SNHLY, CDR2 FYNNEI. J gave up 3 bases and V 6 bases, and 7 bases lay outside the gene matches. CDR3 length: 15 residues. The CDR3, as DNA: TGTGCCAGCAGAGCCGGGACAGGGGGGGGCTACGAGCAGTACTTC. As protein: CASRAGTGGGYEQYF.

V usage is TRBV30 and J usage is TRBJ1-3; 7 bases map to TRBD1. Per the germline V gene, CDR1 is GTSNPN and CDR2 is SVGIG (reference sequence). The CDR3 totals 12 residues. With V trimmed by 6 bases and J by 4 bases, 3 bases remained unmatched. The CDR3: CACLTGGNTIYF. The DNA of the CDR3 is TGTGCCTGCCTGACAGGGGGAAACACCATATATTTT.

The rearrangement joins TRBV5-4 to TRBJ1-1; D uncertain. The CDR3 runs to 14 residues. Germline values: CDR1 SGHNT, CDR2 YYREEE (reference sequence). V lost 6 bases and J 2 bases, leaving 14 bases between the germline ends. The CDR3 DNA reads TGTGCCAGCACTCGGATCGGGATTAACACTGAAGCTTTCTTT. Translating gives CASTRIGINTEAFF. The full variable domain, its missing parts supplied by reference TRBV5-4 and TRBJ1-1, is ETGVTQSPTHLIKTRGQQVTLRCSSQSGHNTVSWYQQALGQGPQFIFQYYREEENGRGNFPPRFSGLQFPNYSSELNVNALELDDSALYLCASTRIGINTEAFFGQGTRLTVV.

This chain links TRBV10-1 with TRBJ2-7, with D unclear. This CDR3 is built from 14 residues. V gave up 3 bases and J gave up 7 bases, with 16 bases separating them. Germline V CDR1 and CDR2: WNHNN, SYGVQD (reference sequence). The chain's CDR3 is CASSDASVVLEQYF. The CDR3 DNA is TGCGCCAGCAGTGACGCTAGTGTGGTATTAGAGCAGTACTTC.

This chain links TRBV12-3 or TRBV12-4 with TRBJ1-2; no clear D gene. Trimming took 3 bases from V and 4 from J, leaving 9 bases between them. The CDR3 extends over 13 amino acids. CDR3 sequence reads: CASSFQATYGYTF. The CDR3 DNA reads as TGTGCCAGCAGTTTTCAGGCAACCTATGGCTACACCTTC.

A single count supports this clone. The chain combines TRBV6-2 or TRBV6-3 with TRBJ2-7, with TRBD1 as a possible D gene (7 bases). The CDR3 sequence is 14 residues long. From germline, CDR1 is MNHEY and CDR2 SVGEGT. Trimming shortened V by 6 bases and J by 5 bases, and 17 bases separated the two germline ends. CDR3 protein: CASSLLQGRHEQYF. Here the CDR3 DNA reads TGTGCCAGCAGCCTTCTACAGGGGAGGCACGAGCAGTACTTC.

This rearrangement joins TRBV18 to TRBJ2-5; 8 bases are shared with TRBD1. V lost 3 bases and J lost 0; bases outside the gene matches: 12. CDR3 size: 18 residues. Looked up from germline, CDR1 is KGHSH and CDR2 is LQKENI. The CDR3 loop is CASSPRQGSVGDQETQYF. The CDR3 nucleotides are TGTGCCAGCTCACCCCGACAGGGGTCGGTTGGGGACCAAGAGACCCAGTACTTC.

This chain connects TRBV30 to TRBJ1-6; D gene unclear. Trimming pared 4 bases from V and 9 bases from J, leaving 7 bases between. The CDR3 runs 11 residues. Germline V gene data show CDR1 as GTSNPN and CDR2 as SVGIG (reference sequence). The CDR3 DNA is TGTGCCTGGACAGAGGGTTCACCCCTCCACTTT. Its translation: CAWTEGSPLHF.

This clone was counted between two and nine times. The chain couples TRBV4-2 to TRBJ2-7; weak D call: TRBD2 (5 bases). The CDR3 consists of 14 residues. In germline, CDR1 is LGHNA, CDR2 YNFKEQ. V was trimmed by 0 bases and J by 0 bases, leaving 6 bases between them. The CDR3 DNA is TGTGCCAGCAGCCAAGAGGGGAGCTCCTACGAGCAGTACTTC. Translation: CASSQEGSSYEQYF.

The genes are TRBV6-1 and TRBJ1-6, with 9 bases identical to TRBD1. Germline CDR1 and CDR2: MNHNS and SASEGT. The CDR3 loop spans 18 amino acids. J gave up 8 bases and V 1 base, and 12 bases lay outside the gene matches. CDR3 sequence (DNA): TGTGCCAGCAGTGAAGTTGTTCCCGGGACAGGGTGGGATTCACCCCTCCACTTT. Protein product: CASSEVVPGTGWDSPLHF.

The J gene is TRBJ2-7, the V gene TRBV9; a possible D gene is TRBD1 (5 bases). Trimming left V 4 bases short and J 1 base short, with 15 bases between. The CDR3 contains 15 residues. Germline V gene data show CDR1 as SGDLS and CDR2 as YYNGEE. CDR3 sequence (DNA): TGTGCCAGCAGCACCAGGGAAGGTCGGTCCTACGAGCAGTACTTC. Translating gives CASSTREGRSYEQYF. The variable domain in full, completed from reference TRBV9 and TRBJ2-7, reads DSGVTQTPKHLITATGQRVTLRCSPRSGDLSVYWYQQSLDQGLQFLIQYYNGEERAKGNILERFSAQQFPDLHSELNLSSLELGDSALYFCASSTREGRSYEQYFGPGTRLTVT.

This clone came up once. The rearrangement links TRBV9 to TRBJ1-3; maybe TRBD1 (6 bases). CDR1 SGDLS and CDR2 YYNGEE come from the germline V gene. V dropped 4 bases and J dropped 0 bases, with 14 bases sitting between them. There are 16 residues in the CDR3. The CDR3 sequence is CASSPGDTRSGNTIYF. Written as DNA, the CDR3 is TGTGCCAGCAGCCCTGGGGACACTCGCTCTGGAAACACCATATATTTT.

V and J are TRBV27 and TRBJ2-7; 7 bases are shared with TRBD1. Germline V lookup: CDR1 MNHEY, CDR2 SMNVEV (reference sequence). Trimming removed 4 bases from V and 5 bases from J; junction bases left unmatched: 8. The CDR3 length is 14 residues. The CDR3 spells CASSSRQGGHEQYF. CDR3 nucleotides: TGTGCCAGCAGTTCACGACAGGGCGGCCACGAGCAGTACTTC.

A few counts support this clone. The V gene is TRBV6-1, the J gene TRBJ1-2; 8 nucleotides line up with TRBD1. The germline CDR1 and CDR2 sequences are MNHNS and SASEGT. The V and J ends lost 3 bases and 7 bases, in that order; junction bases with no gene match: 10. The CDR3 is made up of 15 amino acids. The CDR3 DNA reads as TGTGCCAGCAGTGACCCCAGGGGGCCCCTCCGTGGCTACACCTTC. It specifies CASSDPRGPLRGYTF.

The chain carries TRBV2 and TRBJ2-1, with D possibly TRBD2 on 6 matching bases. Per germline, CDR1 SNHLY and CDR2 FYNNEI. Trimming shortened V by 6 bases and J by 10 bases, and 16 bases separated the two germline ends. There are 13 residues in the CDR3. The CDR3 sequence is CASRPRLVGEQFF. CDR3 in DNA: TGTGCCAGCAGACCTCGACTAGTCGGGGAGCAGTTCTTC.

This sequence joins TRBV19 and TRBJ2-1, with 12 bases lining up with TRBD2. V shed 3 bases and J 12 bases; nucleotides not matched to a gene: 9. The CDR3 spans 15 residues. Germline-derived CDR1 and CDR2 are LNHDA and SQIVND (reference sequence). This chain's CDR3 is CASSIASGRGSGQFF. In DNA form, the CDR3 reads TGTGCCAGTAGTATCGCTAGCGGGAGGGGAAGTGGGCAGTTCTTC.

The genes are TRBV19 and TRBJ2-7; 9 bases are a match to TRBD2. Trimming took 10 bases from V and 5 from J; bases not matched to a gene: 9. Germline V gives CDR1 LNHDA, CDR2 SQIVND (reference sequence). This CDR3 region has 13 residues. For the CDR3, the DNA is TGTGCCACCTCGGGACTAGCTGGCCACGAGCAGTACTTC. As protein: CATSGLAGHEQYF.

The rearrangement uses TRBV24-1 and TRBJ1-4; D is possibly TRBD1 (5 bases). V was pared by 2 bases and J by 4 bases, with 10 bases between. The CDR3 consists of 15 residues. Looked up from germline, CDR1 is KGHDR and CDR2 is SFDVKD. The CDR3 region has the DNA TGTGCCACCAGTGATTCCGGACACTATAATGAAAAACTGTTTTTT. It encodes CATSDSGHYNEKLFF.

V usage is TRBV12-5 and J usage is TRBJ2-2; TRBD1 agrees at 7 bases. In germline, CDR1 is LGHNT, CDR2 FRNRAP. This CDR3 has 15 residues. V was pared by 5 bases and J by 0 bases, with 3 bases of the junction left unmatched. The CDR3 coding sequence is TGTGCTAGTGGTGACAGGGCCGCGAACACCGGGGAGCTGTTTTTT. Amino acids: CASGDRAANTGELFF.

The V and J genes are TRBV5-1 and TRBJ1-2; D is perhaps TRBD1 (5 bases). Germline CDR1 and CDR2: SGHRS and YFSETQ. The CDR3 sequence is 14 residues long. V was cut by 4 bases and J by 0 bases, with 10 bases left in between. The CDR3 protein is CASSQDISNYGYTF. The CDR3 bases are TGCGCCAGCAGCCAGGACATATCTAACTATGGCTACACCTTC.

This chain uses TRBV6-2 or TRBV6-3 with TRBJ1-3; perhaps TRBD1 as D (6 bases). V lost 6 bases, J lost 4 bases, and 19 bases lay in between. Germline-derived CDR1 and CDR2 are MNHEY and SVGEGT. The CDR3 has 16 amino acids. The CDR3 DNA follows: TGTGCCAGCAGCTATGACGGGACACTGAACGGAAACACCATATATTTT. Translating gives CASSYDGTLNGNTIYF.

The rearrangement joins TRBV7-2 to TRBJ1-2, with 9 bases aligning to TRBD1. Germline values: CDR1 SGHTA, CDR2 FQGNSA. V trimming: 1 base; J trimming: 8 bases; junction bases outside the gene matches: 2. The CDR3 contains 13 residues. Here the CDR3 reads CASSLGQGGGYTF. DNA for the CDR3: TGTGCCAGCAGCTTAGGACAGGGGGGAGGCTACACCTTC.